A single sample gave rise to the 14 T cell receptor beta chains below, sequenced in a study of blood T cell repertoires in COVID-19. Sequenced by immunoSEQ multiplex PCR; TCRdb stores in-frame clones only, minus some. The profile shows approximately 200,000 clones, 80% of them singletons. Sequencing used PBMCs or T cells enriched from blood (not recorded which). The receptor source for this set is a middle-aged woman with acute COVID-19.

The chain combines TRBV6-5 with TRBJ2-7, with 8 bases that match TRBD2. The trim removed 7 bases at V and 2 bases at J, leaving 4 bases unmatched. The germline V gene has CDR1 MNHEY and CDR2 SVGAGI. The CDR3 runs to 13 residues. The CDR3 sequence is CASIGGGTYEQYF. The CDR3 DNA sequence: TGTGCCAGCATCGGCGGGGGGACCTACGAGCAGTACTTC.

The chain combines TRBV18 with TRBJ1-2, with 7 positions matching TRBD1. The CDR3 totals 13 residues. J gave up 6 bases and V 3 bases, and 4 bases lay outside the gene matches. CDR1 and CDR2 (germline): KGHSH, LQKENI. The CDR3 DNA sequence: TGTGCCAGCTCACCCAGGGGGTTCGATGGCTACACCTTC. This gives the protein CASSPRGFDGYTF.

The chain is built from TRBV28 and TRBJ1-5; no firm D call. Trimming removed 3 bases at V and 6 bases at J, with 9 bases between. There are 13 residues in the CDR3. Germline-derived CDR1 and CDR2 are MDHEN and SYDVKM. The CDR3 here is CASSLLGSQPQHF. The CDR3 DNA sequence: TGTGCCAGCAGTTTGTTAGGGAGTCAGCCCCAGCATTTT.

DNA for the CDR3: TGCGCCAGCAGTGAGTCGGCGGGCACAGATACGCAGTATTTT. It specifies CASSESAGTDTQYF. The gene calls are TRBV10-2 and TRBJ2-3; D gene ambiguous. This CDR3 has 14 amino acids. Germline assignment: CDR1 WSHSY and CDR2 SAAADI. Trimming pared 0 bases from V and 1 base from J, leaving 5 bases between.

The chain couples TRBV7-9 to TRBJ1-5, with unresolved D. The CDR3 sequence is 13 residues long. Germline V gene lookup returns CDR1 SEHNR and CDR2 FQNEAQ (reference sequence). V was shortened by 5 bases and J by 4 bases, with 9 bases between the two germline ends. The CDR3 DNA sequence: TGTGCCAGCAGCGATAGAAATAATCAGCCCCAGCATTTT. It is translated as CASSDRNNQPQHF.

CDR3 bases: TGTGCCAGAGGGTTCCGGGACACCCCCTACGAGCAGTACTTC. It codes for CARGFRDTPYEQYF. J is TRBJ2-7 and V is TRBV28, with D possibly TRBD1 on 6 matching bases. Trimming removed 9 bases at V and 2 bases at J, with 17 bases between. The CDR3 loop spans 14 amino acids. CDR1 is MDHEN and CDR2 is SYDVKM in the germline V gene.

The chain joins TRBV24-1 to TRBJ2-2; the match to TRBD1 covers 7 bases. V lost 7 bases, J lost 0 bases, and 4 bases stayed unmatched. CDR1 is KGHDR, CDR2 SFDVKD, per germline. This CDR3 is built from 15 residues. As DNA, the CDR3 is TGTGCCACCAGCCGACAGGGAGCGAACACCGGGGAGCTGTTTTTT. It specifies CATSRQGANTGELFF.

J is TRBJ2-3 and V is TRBV29-1; D is possibly TRBD2 (6 bases). The CDR3 spans 15 residues. Germline V gives CDR1 SQVTM, CDR2 ANQGSEA. V shed 6 bases and J shed 2 bases, with 18 bases lying between them. The DNA for the CDR3 is TGCAGCGTGAGTGGGGGGAGTACCGTCACAGATACGCAGTATTTT. This codes for CSVSGGSTVTDTQYF.

J is TRBJ2-7 and V is TRBV20-1, with D possibly being TRBD1 (7 bases). This CDR3 comprises 16 residues. Germline CDR1 reads DFQATT; CDR2 reads SNEGSKA (reference sequence). Trimming cost V 3 bases and J 2 bases, with 20 bases left between them. CDR3 in amino acids: CSASFDGGTDPYEQYF. The CDR3, as DNA: TGCAGTGCTAGTTTCGATGGGGGGACAGACCCCTACGAGCAGTACTTC.

The rearrangement uses TRBV6-5 and TRBJ2-7, with a weak D call TRBD1 (6 bases). CDR3 length: 16 amino acids. Germline V gene sequence: CDR1 MNHEY, CDR2 SVGAGI. V lost 4 bases to trimming and J lost 1 base, with 17 bases between them. CDR3 sequence reads: CASSSSGTSASYEQYF. The CDR3 nucleotides read TGTGCCAGCAGTTCATCAGGGACATCGGCTTCCTACGAGCAGTACTTC.

This sequence joins TRBV6-5 and TRBJ1-3, with a tentative D call TRBD1 (6 bases). V lost 9 bases and J lost 1, with 16 bases in between. Germline CDR1 and CDR2: MNHEY and SVGAGI. This CDR3 is 15 amino acids long. As DNA, the CDR3 is TGTGCCAGTAGTAAACAACAGGGATCTGGAAACACCATATATTTT. Translated, it gives CASSKQQGSGNTIYF.

This chain uses TRBV7-9 with TRBJ1-1; no firm D call. The CDR3 runs to 12 residues. The V gene's germline CDR1 is SEHNR and CDR2 FQNEAQ (reference sequence). Trimming cost V 1 base and J 5 bases, with 5 bases left between them. CDR3 sequence reads: CASSLGLTEAFF. The CDR3 DNA is TGTGCCAGCAGCTTAGGGCTGACTGAAGCTTTCTTT. Full variable domain (missing parts from reference TRBV7-9 and TRBJ1-1): DTGVSQNPRHKITKRGQNVTFRCDPISEHNRLYWYRQTLGQGPEFLTYFQNEAQLEKSRLLSDRFSAERPKGSFSTLEIQRTEQGDSAMYLCASSLGLTEAFFGQGTRLTVV.

This chain uses TRBV19 with TRBJ1-6; no clear D. Germline V gives CDR1 LNHDA, CDR2 SQIVND (reference sequence). Trimming took off 8 bases at V and 5 bases at J, with 13 bases between the two ends. CDR3 length equals 14 residues. The CDR3 loop reads CASHQIHDNSPLHF. The DNA of the CDR3 is TGTGCCAGTCATCAGATACACGATAATTCACCCCTCCACTTT.

The chain carries TRBV30 and TRBJ1-3; 8 positions agree with TRBD1. J lost 1 base, V lost 4 bases, and 9 bases had no gene match. Germline V lookup: CDR1 GTSNPN, CDR2 SVGIG (reference sequence). This CDR3 is built from 16 residues. The DNA of the CDR3 is TGTGCCTGGAATCTCGGGACAGGCGTTTCTGGAAACACCATATATTTT. Translation: CAWNLGTGVSGNTIYF.